This T cell receptor beta chain emerged from a study of tumor-infiltrating lymphocytes in primary liver carcinoma. As for this clonotype: A read error is possible here, since a much larger clone lies one base away.

The CDR3 length is 13 residues. The V end lost 4 bases, the J end lost 7 bases, and 13 bases lay between the germline ends. Researchers drew blood RNA from unsorted whole blood and extracted germline DNA as well. Reverse transcription of about 500 ng total RNA with a constant-region primer produced TCR beta cDNA. Each TCR beta library was derived from three nested multiplex PCR rounds that employed slightly modified ARM-PCR. Running roughly 10 cycles apiece, the first two PCR rounds relied on TRBV1-TRBV30 forward primers together with a C-beta reverse primer. TCRdb re-analysed the multiplex PCR reads in MiXCR, keeping a single row per CDR3 protein. The sample has about 320,000 distinct CDR3 sequences; approximately 65% are singletons.

Sequenced material: peripheral blood. The sequence derives from a man aged 35 to 55 with primary liver carcinoma and hepatitis B virus infection. This chain connects TRBV12-3 or TRBV12-4 to TRBJ1-1; no clear D gene. The CDR3, as DNA: TGTGCCAGCAGTTGGACGGGGAAAATTGAAGCTTTCTTT. Its protein is CASSWTGKIEAFF.